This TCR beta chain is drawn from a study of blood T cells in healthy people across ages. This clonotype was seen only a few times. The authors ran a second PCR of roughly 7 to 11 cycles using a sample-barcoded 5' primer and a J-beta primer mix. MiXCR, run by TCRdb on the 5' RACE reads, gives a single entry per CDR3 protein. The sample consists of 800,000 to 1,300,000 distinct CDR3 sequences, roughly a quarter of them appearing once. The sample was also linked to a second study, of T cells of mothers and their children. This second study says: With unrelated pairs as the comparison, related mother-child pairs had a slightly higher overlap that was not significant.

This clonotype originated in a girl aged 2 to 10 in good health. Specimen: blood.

CDR3 sequence: CASSRTASYNEQFF. The CDR3 DNA is TGTGCCAGCTCACGGACGGCCTCCTACAATGAGCAGTTCTTC. V gene TRBV18 combines with J gene TRBJ2-1, with D unresolved. This CDR3 region has 14 residues. The V gene lost 4 bases and the J gene lost 0 bases, with 7 bases spanning the gap. The V gene's germline CDR1 is KGHSH and CDR2 LQKENI.